The clone carrying this T cell receptor (beta chain) was picked up a small number of times. The antigen remains undetermined. Second-dose schedules of about 4 or about 12 weeks were combined. The sample belongs to a study of T cell responses to AZD1222 COVID-19 vaccine. Findings and caveats of the study: Only five to seven AZD1222 recipients tested seropositive at baseline. Nearly half of spike-specific TCRs reportedly target variant regions that are unmutated in the B.1.351 and B.1.1.7 variants. The donors showed a predominance of white British ancestry and of females, with possible underestimation of clonal diversity.

This table comes from immunoSEQ multiplex PCR, and its TCRdb copy is limited to in-frame clones, with some not included. The repertoire holds 150,000 to 180,000 clones, with roughly 90% as singletons. The specimen was peripheral blood, collected 28 days after the second AZD1222 dose. The receptor was derived from an adult who received the AZD1222 COVID-19 vaccine.

The CDR3 region has the DNA TGTGCCATCAGTGAGTTCCTTCAGCCCCAGCATTTT. This encodes CAISEFLQPQHF. This chain joins TRBV10-3 and TRBJ1-5; D uncertain. Germline CDR1 is ENHRY and CDR2 is SYGVKD. V was shortened by 1 base and J by 6 bases, with 4 bases between the two germline ends. The CDR3 has 12 residues.